The 3 T cell receptor beta chains below all came from one sample that was sequenced in a study of beta chain features in type 1 diabetes. The antigens for these receptors are not known. Overall study results and limits: People with Type 1 diabetes carried modestly yet significantly shorter TCRB CDR3s in all four CD4+ subsets.

Expressed TCRB transcripts got sequenced, as all isolated RNA was reverse transcribed. The protocol was immunoSEQ multiplex PCR, while the TCRdb copy is restricted to in-frame clones and leaves out a portion. The table lists 130,000 or so clones, 15% to 20% of them singletons. The sequenced sample was central memory CD4+ T cells from blood. The receptors originated from a man aged 18 to 35 with type 1 diabetes.

For the CDR3, the DNA is TGTGCCAGCAGCTCCTCTAGCGTTTTAGATACGCAGTATTTT. Protein product: CASSSSSVLDTQYF. This chain uses TRBV7-2 with TRBJ2-3; D perhaps matches TRBD2 (6 bases). Trimming pared 4 bases from V and 5 bases from J, leaving 13 bases between. The CDR3 is 14 residues long. Looked up from germline, CDR1 is SGHTA and CDR2 is FQGNSA. Supplemented by reference TRBV7-2 and TRBJ2-3, the full variable domain reads GAGVSQSPSNKVTEKGKDVELRCDPISGHTALYWYRQSLGQGLEFLIYFQGNSAPDKSGLPSDRFSAERTGGSVSTLTIQRTQQEDSAVYLCASSSSSVLDTQYFGPGTRLTVL.

V usage is TRBV7-2 and J usage is TRBJ2-7, with D unclear. CDR3 length: 13 residues. Trimming shortened V by 2 bases and J by 4 bases, and 9 bases separated the two germline ends. Germline CDR1 is SGHTA and CDR2 is FQGNSA. The CDR3 sequence is CASSLMGQYEQYF. For the CDR3, the DNA is TGTGCCAGCAGCTTAATGGGCCAGTACGAGCAGTACTTC. The full variable domain, rest sourced from reference TRBV7-2 and TRBJ2-7, is GAGVSQSPSNKVTEKGKDVELRCDPISGHTALYWYRQSLGQGLEFLIYFQGNSAPDKSGLPSDRFSAERTGGSVSTLTIQRTQQEDSAVYLCASSLMGQYEQYFGPGTRLTVT.

This clone appeared a few times. This sequence joins TRBV6-5 and TRBJ2-5; a possible D gene is TRBD2 (7 bases). Germline V gene data show CDR1 as MNHEY and CDR2 as SVGAGI. V lost 5 bases and J 4 bases, leaving 14 bases between the germline ends. CDR3 size: 14 residues. The CDR3 loop reads CASSNGGPGETQYF. The CDR3 DNA reads as TGTGCCAGCAGTAACGGGGGGCCGGGAGAGACCCAGTACTTC.